A selection of T cell receptor beta chains follows, all from one sample in a study. Using its own MiXCR run on the RT-PCR reads, TCRdb lists one record per CDR3 protein. The sample includes around 700,000 distinct CDR3 sequences, about 14% seen only once; the top ten take 3% to 4.5%. Source material: memory CD4+ T cells from blood. The receptors here all came from a female donor in good health, serving as a healthy control. Both conserved end residues are part of each CDR3.

>TRBJ1-1|TRBV11-2
CASSLDEDLNTEAFF
>TRBJ2-1|TRBV7-2
CASSQSTASNEQFF
>TRBJ2-2|TRBV28
CASILSGSAPTGELFF
>TRBJ2-1|TRBV11-3
CASSRRASGSNEQFF
>TRBJ1-4|TRBV12-3/TRBV12-4
CASGYGTPEKLFF
>TRBJ2-2|TRBV5-5
CASTWGSGSNTGELFF
>TRBJ1-2|TRBV20-1
CSARGTYGYTF
>TRBJ2-7|TRBV20-1
CSARKRTGLNNEQYF
>TRBJ2-7|TRBV6-1
CASSEWGPYEQYF
>TRBJ1-2|TRBV12-3/TRBV12-4
CATEEGQGAFGGYTF
>TRBJ1-2|TRBV6-2/TRBV6-3
CASSYEADYGYTF
>TRBJ2-1|TRBV24-1
CATQGGRGQFF
>TRBJ1-1|TRBV20-1
CSASGRLSNTEAFF
>TRBJ1-1|TRBV20-1
CSATGLSAEAFF
>TRBJ1-6|TRBV12-3/TRBV12-4
CASSDRQGSYNSPLHF
>TRBJ2-4|TRBV5-6
CASSLDLSFPGQGSF
>TRBJ2-3|TRBV6-5
CASSYNSVAWTPDTQYF